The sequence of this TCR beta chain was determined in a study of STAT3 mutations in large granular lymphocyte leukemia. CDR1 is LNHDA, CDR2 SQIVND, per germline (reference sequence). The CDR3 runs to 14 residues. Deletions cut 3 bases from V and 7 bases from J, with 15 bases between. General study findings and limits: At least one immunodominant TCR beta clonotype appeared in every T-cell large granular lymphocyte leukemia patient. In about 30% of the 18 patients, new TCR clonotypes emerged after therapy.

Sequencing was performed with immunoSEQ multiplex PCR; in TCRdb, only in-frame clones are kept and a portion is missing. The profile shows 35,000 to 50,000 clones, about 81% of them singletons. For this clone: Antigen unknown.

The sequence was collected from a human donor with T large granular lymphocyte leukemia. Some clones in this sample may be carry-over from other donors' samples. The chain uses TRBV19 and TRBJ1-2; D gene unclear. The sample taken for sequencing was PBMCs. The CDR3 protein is CASSMNGGFGGYTF. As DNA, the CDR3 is TGTGCCAGTAGTATGAATGGAGGTTTTGGTGGCTACACCTTC.